Listed here are 2 T cell receptor beta chains from one sample, sequenced in a study of OX40 agonist ivuxolimab in advanced cancers. The method was immunoSEQ multiplex PCR; TCRdb's version includes in-frame clones alone and lacks a portion of them. The table records more than 45,000 clones, around 77% of them present only once. Source: CD4+ or CD8+ T cells sorted from blood, taken in a trial of the OX40 agonist ivuxolimab. The receptor source for this set is an adult with an advanced solid tumor such as melanoma, head and neck, liver or kidney cancer.

This sequence joins TRBV9 and TRBJ1-3, with 7 bases matching TRBD1. Germline V lookup: CDR1 SGDLS, CDR2 YYNGEE. The length of the CDR3 is 16 residues. The trim removed 2 bases at V and 1 base at J, leaving 6 bases unmatched. CDR3 DNA: TGTGCCAGCAGCGTGACAGGGTTACTTTCTGGAAACACCATATATTTT. Its protein is CASSVTGLLSGNTIYF. The variable domain in full, completed from reference TRBV9 and TRBJ1-3, reads DSGVTQTPKHLITATGQRVTLRCSPRSGDLSVYWYQQSLDQGLQFLIQYYNGEERAKGNILERFSAQQFPDLHSELNLSSLELGDSALYFCASSVTGLLSGNTIYFGEGSWLTVV.

In this sample, this clone turned up a few times. The J gene is TRBJ2-1, the V gene TRBV11-2; D uncertain. Germline loops: CDR1 SGHAT, CDR2 FQNNGV. V was trimmed by 6 bases and J by 4 bases, leaving 13 bases between them. The CDR3 extends over 14 amino acids. This CDR3 reads CASSSPLGYNEQFF. CDR3 sequence (DNA): TGTGCCAGCAGTTCCCCCCTGGGATACAATGAGCAGTTCTTC.